This T cell receptor beta chain was obtained from a study of CD8 T cells in Susac syndrome. The study sequenced TCR beta in blood CD8+ and CD4+ T cells. FACS enriched CD8+ TEMRA cells, while bulk CD8+ and CD4+ were negatively isolated. Reverse transcription of roughly 0.5 to 1 ug RNA was carried out with random hexamers. The method of amplification for TCR beta CDR3 was immunoSEQ multiplex PCR, covering 54 Vbeta and 13 Jbeta. TCRdb redid the calling of the immunoSEQ multiplex PCR reads with MiXCR, one entry per CDR3 protein. The sample has some 120,000 distinct CDR3 sequences; more than 80% are singletons. Germline CDR1 reads PRHDT; CDR2 reads FYEKMQ (reference sequence). Deletions cut 0 bases from V and 6 bases from J, with 6 bases between. The CDR3 has 13 amino acids.

The clonotype originates from a human donor with multiple sclerosis. The sequenced material came from CD8+ T cells from PBMCs. The chain combines TRBV13 with TRBJ1-5, with unresolved D. The CDR3 sequence: CASSLGLGQPQHF. CDR3 coding DNA: TGTGCCAGCAGCTTAGGTCTGGGTCAGCCCCAGCATTTT.